This TCR beta chain was sequenced in a study of vaccination and CD4 T cells after COVID-19. Scientists ran DNA taken from cultured CD4+ T cells through the Oncomine TCR Beta short-read assay for sequencing. Each CDR3 protein is one row after TCRdb ran MiXCR on the PCR reads. The sample carries roughly 22,000 distinct CDR3 sequences, 30% to 35% recorded once. As to treatment: roughly ten-day PBMC culture with coronavirus spike peptide pools or control peptides (ViraFEST assay). Peptide-pool expansion of antigen-specific T cells preceded TCR sequencing in ViraFEST. Trimming left V 0 bases short and J 4 bases short, with 13 bases between. Per germline, CDR1 SGHRS and CDR2 YFSETQ. This CDR3 comprises 15 residues. With respect to this clonotype: The antigen is not known.

This chain links TRBV5-1 with TRBJ1-1; D possibly corresponds to TRBD1 (5 bases). Sequenced sample: cultured CD4+ T cells from blood. This clonotype was sampled from a human donor with COVID-19. CDR3 bases: TGCGCCAGCAGCTTGGTGGGGCAGTGGTCCACTGAAGCTTTCTTT. This translates into CASSLVGQWSTEAFF.